A single sample gave rise to the 29 T cell receptor beta chains below, sequenced in a study of cytomegalovirus exposure and HLA in healthy donors. The study ran its PCR with 60 Vbeta and 13 Jbeta primers. Sequencing was performed with immunoSEQ multiplex PCR; in TCRdb, only in-frame clones are kept and a portion is missing. Among about 180,000 clones listed, roughly 83% were seen once. The sequencing sample was made of PBMCs. These receptors came from a man under 40 in good health and CMV-seronegative.

The CDR3 DNA is TGCGCCAGCAGCTTGGCGCCCCAGAACAATGAGCAGTTCTTC. Its translation: CASSLAPQNNEQFF. The V gene is TRBV5-1, the J gene TRBJ2-1, with no clear D. The CDR3 consists of 14 residues. The V gene lost 0 bases and the J gene lost 5 bases, with 9 bases spanning the gap. Germline CDR1 SGHRS, CDR2 YFSETQ.

The chain is built from TRBV6-5 and TRBJ1-4; weak D call: TRBD1 (5 bases). The CDR3 covers 15 residues. Trimming took 6 bases from V and 4 from J, leaving 15 bases between them. The germline CDR1 and CDR2 sequences are MNHEY and SVGAGI. The CDR3 reads CASSSTGVGNEKLFF. In nucleotides, the CDR3 is TGTGCCAGCAGCTCTACAGGCGTGGGTAATGAAAAACTGTTTTTT.

The chain carries TRBV19 and TRBJ1-5; 7 positions match TRBD1. Germline V CDR1 and CDR2: LNHDA, SQIVND (reference sequence). V lost 3 bases to trimming and J lost 6 bases; unmatched junction nucleotides: 8. The length of the CDR3 is 15 residues. The CDR3 DNA reads as TGTGCCAGTAGTATGATAGGGGGCCTCGGTCAGCCCCAGCATTTT. It specifies CASSMIGGLGQPQHF.

V usage is TRBV28 and J usage is TRBJ1-6, with 8 nucleotides matching TRBD1. CDR3 size: 16 residues. J gave up 10 bases and V 6 bases, and 14 bases lay outside the gene matches. From germline, CDR1 is MDHEN and CDR2 SYDVKM. The CDR3 here is CASRSPTGTGSSPLHF. The CDR3 DNA is TGTGCCAGCAGGTCCCCGACAGGGACAGGTTCATCACCCCTCCACTTT.

This sequence joins TRBV6-1 and TRBJ2-1; TRBD2 aligns across 13 bases. Germline V gives CDR1 MNHNS, CDR2 SASEGT. J gave up 2 bases and V 0 bases, and 4 bases lay outside the gene matches. The CDR3 has 18 residues. The CDR3 region is CASSEARTSGGTYNEQFF. The CDR3 DNA reads TGTGCCAGCAGTGAAGCTAGGACTAGCGGGGGTACCTACAATGAGCAGTTCTTC.

V and J are TRBV5-6 and TRBJ1-2, with D possibly matching TRBD1 (6 bases). The CDR3 extends over 15 amino acids. V was clipped by 0 bases and J by 2 bases, with 11 bases between them. The germline V gene has CDR1 SGHDT and CDR2 YYEEEE. The CDR3 coding sequence is TGTGCCAGCAGCTTGGGGGCAACAGGGAACTATGGCTACACCTTC. It is translated as CASSLGATGNYGYTF.

This sequence joins TRBV5-1 and TRBJ2-7; 7 nucleotides match TRBD2. V was pared by 1 base and J by 4 bases, with 5 bases of the junction left unmatched. This CDR3 region has 14 residues. Germline V CDR1 and CDR2: SGHRS, YFSETQ. The CDR3 is CASSLSGERYEQYF. As DNA, the CDR3 is TGCGCCAGCAGCTTGAGCGGGGAGAGATACGAGCAGTACTTC.

The chain combines TRBV4-1 with TRBJ1-3, with TRBD1 as a possible D gene (6 bases). The CDR3 loop spans 17 amino acids. CDR1 is MGHRA, CDR2 YSYEKL, per germline. Trimming removed 1 base from V and 3 bases from J, with 16 bases in between. As DNA, the CDR3 is TGCGCCAGCAGCCAAGTCGGAGTACAGGGATTTGGAAACACCATATATTTT. It specifies CASSQVGVQGFGNTIYF.

J is TRBJ2-1 and V is TRBV5-1; TRBD2 matches at 7 bases. The CDR3 extends over 15 amino acids. The V segment lost 0 bases and the J segment 7 bases; nucleotides outside the gene matches: 7. Germline CDR1 SGHRS, CDR2 YFSETQ. In nucleotides, the CDR3 is TGCGCCAGCAGCTTGGGCGGGAGTGTCTTGAATGAGCAGTTCTTC. It encodes CASSLGGSVLNEQFF.

This clone has more than one count but fewer than ten. The germline gene is not matched at one end of the junction; a read error may be the cause. The chain combines TRBV6-6 with TRBJ1-2; TRBD1 matches at 9 bases. CDR1 is MNHNY and CDR2 is SVGAGI in the germline V gene (reference sequence). The CDR3 loop spans 16 amino acids. The chain's CDR3 is CASSDSHRGQSEGYTF. DNA of the CDR3: TGTGCCAGCAGTGACTCGCACAGGGGGCAGTCTGAGGGCTACACCTTC.

In its sample, this clone was seen once. The chain is built from TRBV7-8 and TRBJ2-5; TRBD1 matches at 7 bases. The CDR3 extends over 18 amino acids. J gave up 1 base and V 0 bases, and 11 bases lay outside the gene matches. Germline CDR1 SGHVS, CDR2 FQNEAQ. CDR3: CASSLAYRGQTPQETQYF. The DNA of the CDR3 is TGTGCCAGCAGCTTAGCGTACAGGGGTCAGACCCCCCAAGAGACCCAGTACTTC.

In its sample, this clone was seen once. The chain joins TRBV18 to TRBJ2-7; D unclear. Germline-derived CDR1 and CDR2 are KGHSH and LQKENI. V was pared by 0 bases and J by 0 bases, with 6 bases between. This CDR3 comprises 14 residues. CDR3 DNA sequence: TGTGCCAGCTCACCACCCTTGGCCTCCTACGAGCAGTACTTC. This translates into CASSPPLASYEQYF.

The V gene is TRBV5-1, the J gene TRBJ1-2, with 10 bases matching TRBD1. The V and J ends lost 0 bases and 0 bases, in that order; junction bases with no gene match: 2. From germline, CDR1 is SGHRS and CDR2 YFSETQ. This CDR3 has 16 amino acids. The DNA of the CDR3 is TGCGCCAGCAGCTTGGGGACAGGGGGACCTAACTATGGCTACACCTTC. Translating it yields CASSLGTGGPNYGYTF.

This chain uses TRBV7-9 with TRBJ1-1, with a weak D call TRBD1 (5 bases). V was trimmed by 3 bases and J by 0 bases, leaving 8 bases between them. Looked up from germline, CDR1 is SEHNR and CDR2 is FQNEAQ (reference sequence). The CDR3 totals 14 residues. CDR3 amino acids: CASSFQGLNTEAFF. The CDR3 bases are TGTGCCAGCAGCTTTCAGGGCCTGAACACTGAAGCTTTCTTT.

The rearrangement links TRBV5-4 to TRBJ2-1; TRBD1 is a possible D gene (5 bases). This CDR3 has 14 amino acids. Germline V lookup: CDR1 SGHNT, CDR2 YYREEE (reference sequence). V lost 4 bases, J lost 0 bases, and 8 bases lay in between. The CDR3 nucleotides are TGTGCCAGCAGCCAACAGGACTCCTACAATGAGCAGTTCTTC. Translating it yields CASSQQDSYNEQFF.

The chain couples TRBV7-2 to TRBJ1-6; possibly TRBD1 for D (5 bases). The CDR3 contains 16 residues. Trimming stripped 5 bases from V and 5 bases from J, with 16 bases between. Germline lookup yields CDR1 SGHTA and CDR2 FQGNSA. This CDR3 reads CASSRRGGSNNSPLHF. CDR3 bases: TGTGCCAGCAGCCGGAGGGGAGGGAGTAATAATTCACCCCTCCACTTT.

The gene calls are TRBV19 and TRBJ2-7; D might be TRBD2 (5 bases). Trimming left V 2 bases short and J 5 bases short, with 10 bases between. The germline gives CDR1 LNHDA, CDR2 SQIVND (reference sequence). The CDR3 contains 13 residues. This chain's CDR3 is CASSISGFNEQYF. Written as DNA, the CDR3 is TGTGCCAGTAGTATATCGGGGTTCAACGAGCAGTACTTC.

V gene TRBV9 combines with J gene TRBJ2-5; 9 positions agree with TRBD1. CDR1 SGDLS and CDR2 YYNGEE come from the germline V gene. V trimming: 3 bases; J trimming: 6 bases; junction bases outside the gene matches: 6. The CDR3 loop spans 14 amino acids. Written as DNA, the CDR3 is TGTGCCAGCAGCGGGGGACAGGGTCTGCAGACCCAGTACTTC. Protein: CASSGGQGLQTQYF.

In this sample, this clone turned up a few times. The chain uses TRBV18 and TRBJ2-7, with TRBD2 matching over 12 bases. The V and J ends lost 3 bases and 7 bases, in that order; junction bases with no gene match: 10. The CDR3 spans 16 residues. The germline V gene has CDR1 KGHSH and CDR2 LQKENI. DNA for the CDR3: TGTGCCAGCTCACCCCGGCTAGCGGGGGGGCTACTTGAGCAGTACTTC. Residues: CASSPRLAGGLLEQYF.

The gene calls are TRBV6-1 and TRBJ1-2, with D possibly matching TRBD1 (5 bases). CDR3 length equals 13 residues. Germline V gene sequence: CDR1 MNHNS, CDR2 SASEGT. V was trimmed by 6 bases and J by 7 bases, leaving 15 bases between them. CDR3 nucleotide sequence: TGTGCCAGCAGCGAATATGCAGGGTTTGGCTACACCTTC. Translating gives CASSEYAGFGYTF.

This rearrangement joins TRBV2 to TRBJ2-5; 7 bases map to TRBD2. The junction had 7 bases not matched to a gene; V was cut back by 1 base and J by 2 bases. The CDR3 length is 16 residues. In germline, CDR1 is SNHLY, CDR2 FYNNEI. In DNA, the CDR3 is TGTGCCAGCAGTGAAGTGGCGGGGGATTTTCAAGAGACCCAGTACTTC. Amino acid sequence: CASSEVAGDFQETQYF.

The J gene is TRBJ1-4, the V gene TRBV7-6; 9 nucleotides line up with TRBD1. J gave up 4 bases and V 5 bases, and 2 bases lay outside the gene matches. CDR1 SGHVS and CDR2 FNYEAQ come from the germline V gene. The CDR3 is made up of 14 amino acids. CDR3 DNA sequence: TGTGCCAGCAGCAAGGACAGGGGTAATGAAAAACTGTTTTTT. This sequence encodes CASSKDRGNEKLFF.

This chain connects TRBV28 to TRBJ1-3, with TRBD1 as a possible D gene (5 bases). This CDR3 has 13 residues. V dropped 10 bases and J dropped 0 bases, with 10 bases sitting between them. Per the germline V gene, CDR1 is MDHEN and CDR2 is SYDVKM. Here the CDR3 DNA reads TGTGCCACCCTCAGGGTCTCTGGAAACACCATATATTTT. The encoded protein is CATLRVSGNTIYF.

As for this clone: Its ends do not fully match the called genes, so a read error is possible. The chain is built from TRBV7-9 and TRBJ2-7; TRBD1 aligns across 9 bases. CDR1 and CDR2 from the germline V gene are SEHNR and FQNEAQ (reference sequence). The CDR3 covers 17 residues. The CDR3 loop reads CSSSLGPGTGNSYEQYF. The CDR3 region has the DNA TGTTCCAGCAGCTTAGGGCCCGGGACAGGGAACTCCTACGAGCAGTACTTC. Combining the CDR3 with reference TRBV7-9 and TRBJ2-7 gives the whole variable domain DTGVSQNPRHKITKRGQNVTFRCDPISEHNRLYWYRQTLGQGPEFLTYFQNEAQLEKSRLLSDRFSAERPKGSFSTLEIQRTEQGDSAMYLCSSSLGPGTGNSYEQYFGPGTRLTVT.

This chain links TRBV13 with TRBJ2-5; 7 bases agree with TRBD2. The CDR3 spans 14 residues. The J segment lost 5 bases and the V segment lost 5 bases, leaving 8 bases of the junction unmatched. Germline V gives CDR1 PRHDT, CDR2 FYEKMQ (reference sequence). CDR3 region: CASSQGGGGETQYF. CDR3 sequence (DNA): TGTGCCAGCAGCCAAGGCGGGGGAGGGGAGACCCAGTACTTC.

The V and J genes are TRBV18 and TRBJ1-5, with D tentatively TRBD1 (6 bases). Germline CDR1 reads KGHSH; CDR2 reads LQKENI. V was pared by 0 bases and J by 1 base, with 7 bases between. This CDR3 is 15 amino acids long. CDR3 bases: TGTGCCAGCTCACCACCGGGACAAAGCAATCAGCCCCAGCATTTT. Its protein is CASSPPGQSNQPQHF.

This chain joins TRBV27 and TRBJ2-7; the D is unclear. CDR3 size: 12 residues. V lost 8 bases and J 6 bases, leaving 14 bases between the germline ends. The germline V gene encodes CDR1 MNHEY and CDR2 SMNVEV (reference sequence). The CDR3 loop is CASQTPSGEQYF. CDR3 nucleotide sequence: TGTGCCAGCCAAACCCCATCGGGCGAGCAGTACTTC.

This clone was seen a handful of times. The rearrangement joins TRBV29-1 to TRBJ2-2; the D is unclear. Per the germline V gene, CDR1 is SQVTM and CDR2 is ANQGSEA. The CDR3 runs to 11 residues. The ends were cut back, 6 bases at V and 6 bases at J, with 8 bases in the middle. The CDR3 reads CSVAAPGELFF. In nucleotides, the CDR3 is TGCAGCGTAGCCGCTCCCGGGGAGCTGTTTTTT.

This chain links TRBV14 with TRBJ2-6, with 7 bases fitting TRBD1. This CDR3 is built from 20 residues. Germline V gene data show CDR1 as SGHDN and CDR2 as FVKESK. The V segment lost 5 bases and the J segment 0 bases; nucleotides outside the gene matches: 16. CDR3 loop: CASSTEHRQGVSSGANVLTF. The CDR3 DNA sequence: TGTGCCAGCAGCACCGAACACCGACAGGGAGTAAGCTCTGGGGCCAACGTCCTGACTTTC.